The 15 T cell receptor beta chains in this list originate from one sample, sequenced in a study of the immune and genomic landscape of osteosarcoma. Clones were read by immunoSEQ multiplex PCR, and TCRdb kept only the in-frame ones, dropping some. The sample records 1,500 to 2,000 clones, about 68% being singletons. Material for sequencing was primary tumor tissue from the T10 vertebra. The receptors come from a man between 18 and 29 years old with osteosarcoma.

Only a few counts were recorded for this clone. The gene calls are TRBV2 and TRBJ1-1, with D hard to call. Deletions cut 1 base from V and 1 base from J, with 7 bases between. Germline assignment: CDR1 SNHLY and CDR2 FYNNEI. The CDR3 has 14 amino acids. The CDR3 DNA sequence: TGTGCCAGCAGTGAAGAGGGCGGGAACACTGAAGCTTTCTTT. Its translation: CASSEEGGNTEAFF.

The chain is built from TRBV2 and TRBJ2-3; 9 positions agree with TRBD1. CDR1 and CDR2 from the germline V gene are SNHLY and FYNNEI. This CDR3 region has 15 residues. J gave up 3 bases and V 3 bases, and 4 bases lay outside the gene matches. The CDR3 DNA is TGTGCCAGCAGTGATCCGGGACAGGGTACAGATACGCAGTATTTT. This codes for CASSDPGQGTDTQYF. The whole variable domain, remainder taken from reference TRBV2 and TRBJ2-3, is EPEVTQTPSHQVTQMGQEVILRCVPISNHLYFYWYRQILGQKVEFLVSFYNNEISEKSEIFDDQFSVERPDGSNFTLKIRSTKLEDSAMYFCASSDPGQGTDTQYFGPGTRLTVL.

The chain uses TRBV6-4 and TRBJ2-2; D possibly matches TRBD1 or TRBD2 (5 bases each). V dropped 3 bases and J dropped 5 bases, with 10 bases sitting between them. CDR3 size: 14 residues. Germline assignment: CDR1 MRHNA and CDR2 SNTAGT. CDR3 DNA: TGTGCCAGCAGTGAATTTTGGGGGACCGGGGAGCTGTTTTTT. It translates to CASSEFWGTGELFF.

The chain employs TRBV10-2 and TRBJ2-1, with D hard to call. Per the germline V gene, CDR1 is WSHSY and CDR2 is SAAADI. Trimming took off 5 bases at V and 0 bases at J, with 8 bases between the two ends. This CDR3 has 14 residues. CDR3: CASSLLGSYNEQFF. Here the CDR3 DNA reads TGCGCCAGCAGTCTCCTGGGCTCCTACAATGAGCAGTTCTTC.

This chain joins TRBV28 and TRBJ1-2, with 8 nucleotides matching TRBD1. The CDR3 has 13 residues. The V gene's germline CDR1 is MDHEN and CDR2 SYDVKM. V gave up 8 bases and J gave up 8 bases; unmatched junction bases: 10. The CDR3 DNA is TGTGCCAGCCGCGTAACAGGGGGACGCGGCTACACCTTC. Translation: CASRVTGGRGYTF.

The gene calls are TRBV7-9 and TRBJ1-4; D is uncertain. Germline V lookup: CDR1 SEHNR, CDR2 FQNEAQ (reference sequence). Trimming took 2 bases from V and 7 from J, leaving 8 bases between them. This CDR3 is built from 13 residues. The CDR3 sequence: CASSLRGAEKLFF. CDR3 coding DNA: TGTGCCAGCAGCTTACGAGGCGCTGAAAAACTGTTTTTT. Based on the CDR3 plus reference TRBV7-9 and TRBJ1-4, the full variable domain is DTGVSQNPRHKITKRGQNVTFRCDPISEHNRLYWYRQTLGQGPEFLTYFQNEAQLEKSRLLSDRFSAERPKGSFSTLEIQRTEQGDSAMYLCASSLRGAEKLFFGSGTQLSVL.

The gene calls are TRBV12-5 and TRBJ2-7; D may be TRBD1 or TRBD2 (5 bases each). The ends were cut back, 8 bases at V and 0 bases at J, with 17 bases in the middle. The CDR3 spans 15 residues. Germline V gene lookup returns CDR1 LGHNT and CDR2 FRNRAP. CDR3 sequence: CASRSRDGSSYEQYF. The DNA of the CDR3 is TGTGCTAGTCGATCCCGGGACGGATCCTCCTACGAGCAGTACTTC.

This chain joins TRBV7-3 and TRBJ1-1; D remains unclear. This CDR3 region has 13 residues. V was trimmed by 5 bases and J by 1 base, leaving 8 bases between them. Germline V lookup: CDR1 SGHTA, CDR2 FQGTGA. CDR3 in DNA: TGTGCCAGCAGCCAAGCCCAGAACACTGAAGCTTTCTTT. This encodes CASSQAQNTEAFF.

This chain uses TRBV29-1 with TRBJ1-5; D is uncertain. This CDR3 has 13 residues. V dropped 7 bases and J dropped 5 bases, with 15 bases sitting between them. Germline CDR1 SQVTM, CDR2 ANQGSEA. The CDR3 DNA follows: TGCAGCGCCCTGGGAGACTCCGATCAGCCCCAGCATTTT. This sequence encodes CSALGDSDQPQHF.

This clone turned up a few times. The V call is TRBV5-1, the J call TRBJ2-5, with TRBD2 matching over 10 bases. Trimming at V came to 4 bases and at J to 3 bases, leaving 9 bases not matched to a gene. The CDR3 is 16 residues long. Looked up from germline, CDR1 is SGHRS and CDR2 is YFSETQ. The CDR3 loop is CASSMGLARAKETQYF. In DNA, the CDR3 is TGCGCCAGCAGCATGGGACTAGCGAGGGCAAAAGAGACCCAGTACTTC.

DNA of the CDR3: TGTGCCAGCAGCCAAAGGGGACAGACCTACGAGCAGTACTTC. It encodes CASSQRGQTYEQYF. This chain links TRBV7-9 with TRBJ2-7; 7 bases fit TRBD1. Germline V lookup: CDR1 SEHNR, CDR2 FQNEAQ (reference sequence). Trimming cost V 5 bases and J 2 bases; bases outside gene matches: 6. The CDR3 extends over 14 amino acids.

The rearrangement joins TRBV7-2 to TRBJ2-1; 8 bases agree with TRBD2. CDR3 length equals 15 residues. V lost 5 bases to trimming and J lost 5 bases; unmatched junction nucleotides: 8. The germline gives CDR1 SGHTA, CDR2 FQGNSA. The CDR3 DNA reads TGTGCCAGCAGCCCCCACGCGGGGGGAGACAATGAGCAGTTCTTC. Its translation is CASSPHAGGDNEQFF.

The chain is built from TRBV5-6 and TRBJ2-3; 9 nucleotides align to TRBD2. The V gene's germline CDR1 is SGHDT and CDR2 YYEEEE. The CDR3 spans 16 residues. Unmatched junction bases numbered 4, after V lost 0 bases and J lost 2 bases. CDR3 DNA sequence: TGTGCCAGCAGCTTGGAGGCTAGCGGGGTCACAGATACGCAGTATTTT. This codes for CASSLEASGVTDTQYF.

The chain links TRBV2 to TRBJ1-4; 8 bases match TRBD1. This CDR3 contains 12 residues. J gave up 8 bases and V 8 bases, and 4 bases lay outside the gene matches. Germline V CDR1 and CDR2: SNHLY, FYNNEI. CDR3 sequence reads: CASGTGPEKLFF. The CDR3 DNA sequence: TGTGCCAGCGGGACAGGCCCAGAAAAACTGTTTTTT.

The chain links TRBV19 to TRBJ1-6, with 7 bases fitting TRBD1. The J segment lost 10 bases and the V segment lost 3 bases, leaving 12 bases of the junction unmatched. CDR3 length equals 16 residues. Germline V gene lookup returns CDR1 LNHDA and CDR2 SQIVND (reference sequence). CDR3 residues: CASSMRQGGIGSPLHF. The CDR3 DNA follows: TGTGCCAGTAGTATGAGGCAGGGGGGGATCGGATCACCCCTCCACTTT. Full variable domain (outside the CDR3, taken from reference TRBV19 and TRBJ1-6): DGGITQSPKYLFRKEGQNVTLSCEQNLNHDAMYWYRQDPGQGLRLIYYSQIVNDFQKGDIAEGYSVSREKKESFPLTVTSAQKNPTAFYLCASSMRQGGIGSPLHFGNGTRLTVT.